This T cell receptor beta chain was sequenced for a study of T cell responses to AZD1222 COVID-19 vaccine. Libraries were prepared by immunoSEQ multiplex PCR; TCRdb keeps only in-frame clonotypes and omits some of them. The table shows 95,000 to 150,000 clones, with around 85% occurring only once. This CDR3 contains 15 residues. The V segment lost 7 bases and the J segment 6 bases; nucleotides outside the gene matches: 12. Germline CDR1 and CDR2: LNHDA and SQIVND (reference sequence). The receptor's source is an adult who received the AZD1222 COVID-19 vaccine. The sequenced sample was peripheral blood, obtained 28 days after the second AZD1222 dose. The chain is built from TRBV19 and TRBJ1-5; 7 positions match TRBD1. The CDR3 protein is CASKPQTGNGQPQHF. CDR3 DNA sequence: TGTGCCAGTAAGCCCCAGACAGGGAACGGTCAGCCCCAGCATTTT.